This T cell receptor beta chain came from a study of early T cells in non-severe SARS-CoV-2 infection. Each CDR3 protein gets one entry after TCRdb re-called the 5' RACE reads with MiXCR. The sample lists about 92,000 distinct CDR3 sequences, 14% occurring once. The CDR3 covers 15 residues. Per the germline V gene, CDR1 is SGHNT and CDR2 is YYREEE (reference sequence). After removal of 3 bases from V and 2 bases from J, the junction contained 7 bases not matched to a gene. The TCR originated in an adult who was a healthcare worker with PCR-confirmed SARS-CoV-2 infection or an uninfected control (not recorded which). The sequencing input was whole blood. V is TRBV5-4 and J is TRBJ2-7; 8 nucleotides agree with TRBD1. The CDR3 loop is CASSSGQGPTYEQYF. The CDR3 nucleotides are TGTGCCAGCAGCTCCGGACAGGGACCTACCTACGAGCAGTACTTC. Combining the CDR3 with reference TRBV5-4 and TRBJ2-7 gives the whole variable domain ETGVTQSPTHLIKTRGQQVTLRCSSQSGHNTVSWYQQALGQGPQFIFQYYREEENGRGNFPPRFSGLQFPNYSSELNVNALELDDSALYLCASSSGQGPTYEQYFGPGTRLTVT.